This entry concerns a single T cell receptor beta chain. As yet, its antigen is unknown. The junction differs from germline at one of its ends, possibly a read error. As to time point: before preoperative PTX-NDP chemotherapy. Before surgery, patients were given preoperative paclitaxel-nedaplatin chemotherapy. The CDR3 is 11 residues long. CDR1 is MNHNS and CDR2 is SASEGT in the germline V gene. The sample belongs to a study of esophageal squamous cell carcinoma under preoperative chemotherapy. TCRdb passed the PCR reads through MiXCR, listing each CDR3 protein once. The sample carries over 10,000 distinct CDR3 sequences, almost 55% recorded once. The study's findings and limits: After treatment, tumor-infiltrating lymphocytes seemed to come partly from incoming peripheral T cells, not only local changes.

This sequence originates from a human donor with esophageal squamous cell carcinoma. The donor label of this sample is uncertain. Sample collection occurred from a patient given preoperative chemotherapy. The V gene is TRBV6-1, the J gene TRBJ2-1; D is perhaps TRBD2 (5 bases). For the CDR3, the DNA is TGTGCCAGCAGAATCGTCGGGGAGCAGTTTTTT. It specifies CASRIVGEQFF.